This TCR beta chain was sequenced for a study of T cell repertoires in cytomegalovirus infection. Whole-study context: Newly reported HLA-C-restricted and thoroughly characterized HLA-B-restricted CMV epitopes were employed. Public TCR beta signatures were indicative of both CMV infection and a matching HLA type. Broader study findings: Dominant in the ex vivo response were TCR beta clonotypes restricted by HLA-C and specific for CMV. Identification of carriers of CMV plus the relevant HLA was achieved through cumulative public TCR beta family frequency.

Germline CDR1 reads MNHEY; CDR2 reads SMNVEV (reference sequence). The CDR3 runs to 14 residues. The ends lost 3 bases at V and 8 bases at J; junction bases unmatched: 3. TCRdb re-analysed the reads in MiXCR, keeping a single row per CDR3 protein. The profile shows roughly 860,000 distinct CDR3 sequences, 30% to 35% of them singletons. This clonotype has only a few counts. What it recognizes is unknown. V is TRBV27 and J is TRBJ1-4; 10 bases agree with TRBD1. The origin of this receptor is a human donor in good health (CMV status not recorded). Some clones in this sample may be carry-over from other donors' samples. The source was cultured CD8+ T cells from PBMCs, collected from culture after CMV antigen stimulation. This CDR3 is CASSLGQGREKLFF. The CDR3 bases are TGTGCCAGCAGTTTGGGACAGGGGAGAGAAAAACTGTTTTTT.